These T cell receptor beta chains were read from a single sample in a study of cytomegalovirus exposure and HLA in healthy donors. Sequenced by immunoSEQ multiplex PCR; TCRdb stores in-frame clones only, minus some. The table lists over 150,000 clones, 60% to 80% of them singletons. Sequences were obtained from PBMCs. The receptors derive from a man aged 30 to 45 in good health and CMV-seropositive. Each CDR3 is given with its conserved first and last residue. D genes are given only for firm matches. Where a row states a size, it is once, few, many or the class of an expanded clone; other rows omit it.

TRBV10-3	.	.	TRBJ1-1	TGTGCCATCAGTGATCCGTCGGGGGGCACTGAAGATTTCTTT	CAISDPSGGTEDFF
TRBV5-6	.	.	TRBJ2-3	TGTGCCAGCAGCTTGGATAGAGGAGGGCACACAGATACGCAGTATTTT	CASSLDRGGHTDTQYF
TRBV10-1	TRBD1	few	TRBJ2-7	TGCGCCAGCAGTGGGACAGGGGGCGAGCAGTACTTC	CASSGTGGEQYF
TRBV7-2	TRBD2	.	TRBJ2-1	TGTGCCAGCAGCCGCACTAGCGGGGTTTACAATGAGCAGTTCTTC	CASSRTSGVYNEQFF
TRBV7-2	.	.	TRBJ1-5	TGTGCCAGCAGCTTAAGGGGTTATAGCAATCAGCCCCAGCATTTT	CASSLRGYSNQPQHF
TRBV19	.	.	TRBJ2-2	TGTGCCAGTAGTGCCTCAGGGTACGGGGAGCTGTTTTTT	CASSASGYGELFF
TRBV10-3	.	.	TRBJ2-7	TGTGCCATCAGTGGGGGGGATAGCTACGAGCAGTACTTC	CAISGGDSYEQYF
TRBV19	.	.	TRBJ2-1	TGTGCCTCGAGGGCATCCTACAATGAGCAGTTCTTC	CASRASYNEQFF
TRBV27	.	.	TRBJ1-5	TGTGCCAGCAGTCCAACAGGGTATAGCAATCAGCCCCAGCATTTT	CASSPTGYSNQPQHF
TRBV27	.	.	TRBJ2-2	TGTGCCAGCAGTCAGGGGGGCACCGGGGAGCTGTTTTTT	CASSQGGTGELFF
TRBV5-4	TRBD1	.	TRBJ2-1	TGTGCCAGCAGCTTGGAGGGACAGGGCTACAATGAGCAGTTCTTC	CASSLEGQGYNEQFF
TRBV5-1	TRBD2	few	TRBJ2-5	TGCGCCAGCAGCCCCTTTTTAGCGGGGGCTGGGGAGACCCAGTACTTC	CASSPFLAGAGETQYF
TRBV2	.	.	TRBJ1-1	TGTGCCAGCAGTTTCCGACAGGACACTGAAGCTTTCTTT	CASSFRQDTEAFF
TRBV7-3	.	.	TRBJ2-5	TGTGCCAGCAGCTTATATACGGTAGAGACCCAGTACTTC	CASSLYTVETQYF
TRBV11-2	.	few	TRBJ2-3	TGTGCCAGCAGCTTCCCAGGGGATACGCAGTATTTT	CASSFPGDTQYF
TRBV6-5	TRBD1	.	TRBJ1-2	TGTGCCAGCAGCTGGACAGGGGGAGACTATGGCTACACCTTC	CASSWTGGDYGYTF
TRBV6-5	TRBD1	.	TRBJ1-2	TGTGCCAGCAGTGGGACAGGGGATGGCTACACCTTC	CASSGTGDGYTF
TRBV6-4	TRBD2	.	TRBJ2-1	TGTGCCAGTCGGGGGGGCGTGTACAATGAGCAGTTCTTC	CASRGGVYNEQFF
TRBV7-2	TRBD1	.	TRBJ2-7	TGTGCCAGCAGCTTAGTAGGACAGGGGGCTTACGAGCAGTACTTC	CASSLVGQGAYEQYF
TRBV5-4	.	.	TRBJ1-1	TGTGCCAGCAGCTTTTTTTTAACTGAAGCTTTCTTT	CASSFFLTEAFF
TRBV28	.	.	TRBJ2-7	TGTGCCAGCGGTGCGGGAAACCTTAACGAGCAGTACTTC	CASGAGNLNEQYF
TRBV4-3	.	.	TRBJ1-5	TGCGCCAGCAGCCAAGATACAGGGACGCCTCTAGATCAGCCCCAGCATTTT	CASSQDTGTPLDQPQHF
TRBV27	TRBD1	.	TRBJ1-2	TGTGCCAGCAGTTCAAGGGGGCTCTGGTATGGCTACACCTTC	CASSSRGLWYGYTF
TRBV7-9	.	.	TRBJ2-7	TGTGCCAGCCGGGGGAGCTCCTACGAGCAGTACTTC	CASRGSSYEQYF
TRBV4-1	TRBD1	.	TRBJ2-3	TGCGCCAGCAGCCCAGGACAGGGGGCAACAGATACGCAGTATTTT	CASSPGQGATDTQYF
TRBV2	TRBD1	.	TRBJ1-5	TGTGCCAGCAGCGGGACAGGCCTAAATCAGCCCCAGCATTTT	CASSGTGLNQPQHF
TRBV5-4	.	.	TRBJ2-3	TGTGCCAGCAGCTTGCCTGGGTTAGCCGCAGATACGCAGTATTTT	CASSLPGLAADTQYF
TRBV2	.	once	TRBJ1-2	TGTGCCAGCACCCCTCAGGGCCTGGATGGCTACACCTTC	CASTPQGLDGYTF
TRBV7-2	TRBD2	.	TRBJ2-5	TGTGCCAGCAGCCAGAGACTAGCGGGCCAAGAGACCCAGTACTTC	CASSQRLAGQETQYF
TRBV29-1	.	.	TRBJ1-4	TGCAGCGTTGAGGACAGAGGGGAAGAAAAACTGTTTTTT	CSVEDRGEEKLFF
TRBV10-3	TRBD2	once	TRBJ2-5	TGTGCCATCAGTGAGAGAATAGCGGGGGAAGAGACCCAGTACTTC	CAISERIAGEETQYF